Following are 23 T cell receptor beta chains from one sample sequenced in a study of shared clonotypes between healthy human individuals (dated by TCRdb to 2020 to 2021). For the CD8 naive samples, CD45RO-negative cells were positively selected for CCR7, yielding a CD45RA+CCR7+ population from which TemRA cells were excluded. To prepare the library, the immunoSEQ multiplex PCR assay was applied. Drawn from immuneACCESS, this table holds only the in-frame rearrangements with V and J called that TCRdb kept. Clones are partly lost; checked studies trace under half to an unresolved V gene and leave the rest unexplained. The sample records over 2 million clones, about 95% of which are singletons. The top ten clones comprise approximately 1.2% of the sample. Material: naive CD8+ T cells sorted from blood. Sample cell subset or site, as interpreted from the label and publication: CD45RA+CCR7+. The receptor source for this set is a man aged 18 to 35 in good health.

The V gene is TRBV30, the J gene TRBJ1-2; no firm D call. This CDR3 has 12 amino acids. Trimming cost V 0 bases and J 8 bases, with 10 bases left between them. Per germline, CDR1 GTSNPN and CDR2 SVGIG (reference sequence). The CDR3 loop reads CAWSVSGEGYTF. The CDR3 nucleotides are TGTGCCTGGAGTGTTTCCGGGGAAGGCTACACCTTC.

J is TRBJ2-5 and V is TRBV2; the D is unclear. Germline V gives CDR1 SNHLY, CDR2 FYNNEI. Trimming took 4 bases from V and 1 from J, leaving 10 bases between them. The CDR3 consists of 14 residues. The CDR3 here is CASSAYGIQETQYF. CDR3 DNA sequence: TGTGCCAGCAGTGCGTATGGAATCCAAGAGACCCAGTACTTC.

The chain carries TRBV2 and TRBJ1-3, with D possibly TRBD1 on 5 matching bases. Germline-derived CDR1 and CDR2 are SNHLY and FYNNEI. The CDR3 covers 15 residues. Trimming pared 5 bases from V and 7 bases from J, leaving 18 bases between. CDR3 in DNA: TGTGCCAGCAGTCGAACCGGGACTCTGGGGAACACCATATATTTT. Its translation: CASSRTGTLGNTIYF.

The rearrangement links TRBV4-3 to TRBJ1-1; a possible D gene is TRBD1 (5 bases). The CDR3 is 14 amino acids. CDR1 is LGHNA, CDR2 YSLEER, per germline. Deletions cut 0 bases from V and 5 bases from J, with 10 bases between. The DNA of the CDR3 is TGCGCCAGCAGCCAAGATGCAGGGTGGACTGAAGCTTTCTTT. It encodes CASSQDAGWTEAFF.

The rearrangement links TRBV13 to TRBJ2-7; D is possibly TRBD1 or TRBD2 (5 bases each). The CDR3 contains 17 residues. The germline V gene encodes CDR1 PRHDT and CDR2 FYEKMQ (reference sequence). Trimming removed 0 bases from V and 2 bases from J, with 17 bases in between. The CDR3 reads CASSLGTADEIPYEQYF. The CDR3 nucleotides read TGTGCCAGCAGCTTAGGGACAGCGGACGAGATCCCCTACGAGCAGTACTTC.

This chain connects TRBV9 to TRBJ2-7, with 9 bases matching TRBD1. The CDR3 loop spans 15 amino acids. From germline, CDR1 is SGDLS and CDR2 YYNGEE. V gave up 3 bases and J gave up 3 bases; unmatched junction bases: 7. CDR3 sequence: CASSAGQGFRYEQYF. The DNA of the CDR3 is TGTGCCAGCAGCGCAGGACAGGGGTTTCGCTACGAGCAGTACTTC.

V usage is TRBV7-9 and J usage is TRBJ1-2; D remains ambiguous. Trimming cost V 4 bases and J 5 bases, with 11 bases left between them. CDR3 length: 13 residues. The germline V gene encodes CDR1 SEHNR and CDR2 FQNEAQ (reference sequence). CDR3 amino acids: CASSSPTDYGYTF. In nucleotides, the CDR3 is TGTGCCAGCAGCTCCCCAACAGATTATGGCTACACCTTC.

This chain uses TRBV4-3 with TRBJ2-1; 12 bases agree with TRBD2. In germline, CDR1 is LGHNA, CDR2 YSLEER. CDR3 length: 16 amino acids. V lost 4 bases, J lost 9 bases, and 10 bases stayed unmatched. CDR3 nucleotide sequence: TGCGCCAGCAGCCCGCGACTAGCGGGAGAAGAGGTTGAGCAGTTCTTC. Its protein is CASSPRLAGEEVEQFF.

This chain connects TRBV29-1 to TRBJ1-1, with TRBD1 as a possible D gene (5 bases). V lost 5 bases to trimming and J lost 2 bases, with 18 bases between them. The germline V gene encodes CDR1 SQVTM and CDR2 ANQGSEA. The CDR3 totals 15 residues. CDR3 nucleotide sequence: TGCAGCGTTCGGGGGACGGTGGGGTCTAACACTGAAGCTTTCTTT. The encoded protein is CSVRGTVGSNTEAFF.

The genes are TRBV5-1 and TRBJ1-1; TRBD1 might be the D (6 bases). This CDR3 comprises 15 residues. Germline V CDR1 and CDR2: SGHRS, YFSETQ. With 4 bases removed from V and 1 base from J, the gap between germline ends came to 14 bases. Here the CDR3 DNA reads TGCGCCAGCAGCCCCGGAGAGGGGGGGAACACTGAAGCTTTCTTT. It translates to CASSPGEGGNTEAFF.

On this clone: Other DNA sequences in this sample translate to the same CDR3. V usage is TRBV6-6 and J usage is TRBJ2-7; 7 nucleotides agree with TRBD2. The V segment lost 3 bases and the J segment 3 bases; nucleotides outside the gene matches: 2. CDR1 and CDR2 from the germline V gene are MNHNY and SVGAGI (reference sequence). CDR3 length equals 13 residues. CDR3 in amino acids: CASSYGEGYEQYF. The CDR3 nucleotides read TGTGCCAGCAGTTATGGGGAGGGCTACGAGCAGTACTTC.

The chain joins TRBV4-1 to TRBJ1-5, with a tentative D call TRBD1 (6 bases). V lost 4 bases, J lost 7 bases, and 17 bases lay in between. The CDR3 is 15 amino acids. The germline gives CDR1 MGHRA, CDR2 YSYEKL. The CDR3 DNA sequence: TGCGCCAGCAGCCCCTCCGGGACAACCGACCAGCCCCAGCATTTT. Its protein is CASSPSGTTDQPQHF.

The J gene is TRBJ1-4, the V gene TRBV28; maybe TRBD1 (6 bases). The CDR3 spans 17 residues. Germline assignment: CDR1 MDHEN and CDR2 SYDVKM. Trimming cost V 5 bases and J 0 bases, with 16 bases left between them. CDR3 sequence (DNA): TGTGCCAGCAGTACCCGGACAGTCGATGCAACTAATGAAAAACTGTTTTTT. It is translated as CASSTRTVDATNEKLFF.

The chain employs TRBV6-5 and TRBJ2-5; 7 nucleotides line up with TRBD2. The CDR3 runs 11 residues. Per the germline V gene, CDR1 is MNHEY and CDR2 is SVGAGI. The J segment lost 7 bases and the V segment lost 7 bases, leaving 3 bases of the junction unmatched. This CDR3 reads CASTGEGTQYF. As DNA, the CDR3 is TGTGCCAGCACCGGGGAGGGGACCCAGTACTTC.

The rearrangement uses TRBV5-1 and TRBJ2-2; either TRBD1 or TRBD2 may fit D (5 bases each). The CDR3 has 13 residues. The ends were cut back, 4 bases at V and 3 bases at J, with 7 bases in the middle. The V gene's germline CDR1 is SGHRS and CDR2 YFSETQ. CDR3 in amino acids: CASSVGDTGELFF. The CDR3 region has the DNA TGCGCCAGCAGCGTGGGGGACACCGGGGAGCTGTTTTTT.

The rearrangement links TRBV2 to TRBJ2-1, with 9 positions matching TRBD2. The CDR3 loop spans 14 amino acids. The V and J ends lost 10 bases and 0 bases, in that order; junction bases with no gene match: 4. CDR1 and CDR2 (germline): SNHLY, FYNNEI. The CDR3 is CATFSGSSYNEQFF. In nucleotides, the CDR3 is TGTGCCACCTTTAGCGGGAGCTCCTACAATGAGCAGTTCTTC.

The chain carries TRBV19 and TRBJ2-5; D is possibly TRBD1 or TRBD2 (6 bases each). The CDR3 totals 17 residues. V lost 0 bases, J lost 2 bases, and 16 bases lay in between. Germline-derived CDR1 and CDR2 are LNHDA and SQIVND (reference sequence). The CDR3 nucleotides are TGTGCCAGTAGTATAGATCCCCCCCCGGGGGCTCAAGAGACCCAGTACTTC. It yields the protein CASSIDPPPGAQETQYF.

The chain employs TRBV2 and TRBJ2-2; D might be TRBD1 or TRBD2, each matching 7 bases. V dropped 8 bases and J dropped 0 bases, with 22 bases sitting between them. The germline V gene has CDR1 SNHLY and CDR2 FYNNEI. This CDR3 contains 18 residues. CDR3 loop: CASSKWGGQTPNTGELFF. The CDR3 nucleotides read TGTGCCAGCTCAAAGTGGGGGGGACAGACTCCGAACACCGGGGAGCTGTTTTTT.

The chain is built from TRBV2 and TRBJ1-6, with D unclear. In germline, CDR1 is SNHLY, CDR2 FYNNEI. The CDR3 is 17 amino acids. V lost 7 bases to trimming and J lost 0 bases, with 16 bases between them. As DNA, the CDR3 is TGTGCCAGCAAGTTCGGTCCAGCCAGCTCCTATAATTCACCCCTCCACTTT. Translation gives CASKFGPASSYNSPLHF.

The V call is TRBV15, the J call TRBJ2-1; D is unresolved. CDR3 length: 14 residues. Germline-derived CDR1 and CDR2 are LNHNV and YYDKDF (reference sequence). V dropped 0 bases and J dropped 5 bases, with 8 bases sitting between them. The CDR3 coding sequence is TGTGCCACCAGCAGAGATGGAGAAGACAATGAGCAGTTCTTC. This codes for CATSRDGEDNEQFF.

V is TRBV4-1 and J is TRBJ1-1, with TRBD1 identical over 10 bases. CDR3 size: 18 residues. The V gene end was trimmed by 2 bases and the J gene end by 3 bases; junction bases not matched to a gene: 12. Germline CDR1 MGHRA, CDR2 YSYEKL. The CDR3 loop reads CASSQIPGQGSQDTEAFF. The DNA for the CDR3 is TGCGCCAGCAGCCAAATTCCGGGACAGGGGTCCCAGGACACTGAAGCTTTCTTT.

The chain uses TRBV19 and TRBJ2-7, with 12 positions matching TRBD1. The CDR3 is 16 residues long. V lost 0 bases to trimming and J lost 5 bases; unmatched junction nucleotides: 5. Germline CDR1 is LNHDA and CDR2 is SQIVND (reference sequence). For the CDR3, the DNA is TGTGCCAGTAGTATAGAATGGGGACAGGGGGCCGACGAGCAGTACTTC. Amino acids: CASSIEWGQGADEQYF.

This chain connects TRBV6-5 to TRBJ2-1; 11 nucleotides match TRBD2. This CDR3 has 14 residues. CDR1 and CDR2 (germline): MNHEY, SVGAGI. V shed 6 bases, J shed 6 bases, and the junction held 4 bases outside the gene matches. The CDR3 bases are TGTGCCAGCAGCCGTAGCGGGGGGGTCAATGAGCAGTTCTTC. Translated: CASSRSGGVNEQFF.